The clone carrying this T cell receptor beta chain was detected many times. These data come from a study of T cells in Graves' hyperthyroidism and ophthalmopathy. Germline assignment: CDR1 SGHRS and CDR2 YFSETQ. This CDR3 is built from 16 residues. V was cut by 4 bases and J by 5 bases, with 18 bases left in between. Amplified regions were TCR beta CDR3 sequences from RNA transcripts. When the TCR CDR3 underwent first-round RT-PCR, the HTBI primer set was used. TCRdb re-called the multiplex PCR reads with MiXCR, one entry per CDR3 protein. The sample lists around 250,000 distinct CDR3 sequences, about a sixth seen once, with 25% to 30% in the top ten.

The receptor's source is a young woman with Graves' ophthalmopathy. The chain is built from TRBV5-1 and TRBJ2-2, with a possible D match to TRBD1 (6 bases). Sequenced input: blood. Here the CDR3 reads CASSLGTTRGTGELFF. CDR3 coding DNA: TGCGCCAGCAGCCTCGGGACAACTCGAGGGACCGGGGAGCTGTTTTTT. The full variable domain, with the rest looked up from reference TRBV5-1 and TRBJ2-2, is KAGVTQTPRYLIKTRGQQVTLSCSPISGHRSVSWYQQTPGQGLQFLFEYFSETQRNKGNFPGRFSGRQFSNSRSEMNVSTLELGDSALYLCASSLGTTRGTGELFFGEGSRLTVL.